This TCR beta chain was recovered during a study of Ad26.COV2.S vaccination and SARS-CoV-2 variants (dated by TCRdb to the early 2020s). Describing the broader study: Donors in the vaccine arm were drawn from COV1001, a multicentre, randomized, double-blind, placebo-controlled phase I-IIa trial testing Ad26.COV2.S in healthy adults. Dosing of Ad26.COV2.S was intramuscular, at either 5x10^10 or 1x10^11 viral particles, delivered as one shot or as two shots spaced 56 days apart. The specificity and breadth of SARS-CoV-2-reactive T cell receptors after Ad26.COV2.S vaccination were assessed by TCRbeta repertoire sequencing. The TCR-sequenced set comprised around 32 samples: about 19 Ad26.COV2.S vaccine recipients, 5 placebo recipients and 8 SARS-CoV-2 convalescent individuals. Trial participants were randomized into five groups of five, in which low-dose or high-dose Ad26.COV2.S was given once or twice, or placebo was given on both occasions. Blinding of investigators to trial group allocation was maintained during experiments and outcome assessment. Broader findings and caveats from the paper: After vaccination, substantial breadth of spike-specific CD8+ and CD4+ T cell responses was reported. Compared with placebo recipients, Ad26.COV2.S recipients showed higher spike-specific TCR breadth (P = 0.0014). According to the authors, total T cell responses may have been underestimated by the TCR breadth and depth analyses. Vaccine and placebo recipients had comparable non-spike TCR breadth, which fits with the vaccine containing only spike. Comparing responses between vaccine doses or regimens was not something the study was powered to do.

Points on this clone: Its antigen is not yet known. Base qualities are missing; no much larger clone stands one base away.

The label giving this sample's treatment or condition can be read as: 15 to 20 received Ad26.COV2.S at low or high dose, single or two shots; several received placebo; per-sample allocation not given. For vaccine and placebo recipients, the sequenced repertoires came from samples collected on day 63 after the first injection. Between 29 July and 7 August 2020, Cohort 1b enrolled around 25 adults aged 18-55 years at one site in Boston, USA. As a vaccine, Ad26.COV2.S was a replication-incompetent adenovirus type 26 vector that expressed a prefusion-stabilized SARS-CoV-2 spike protein derived from the original Wuhan strain. TCRbeta CDR3 regions were sequenced with the immunoSEQ Assay. After extraction, genomic DNA underwent amplification by bias-controlled multiplex PCR, followed by high-throughput sequencing. The original methods were these. To quantify the absolute abundance of every unique TCRbeta CDR3 region, sequences were collapsed and filtered. T cell fraction was estimated by normalizing TCRbeta template counts to usable DNA, with usable DNA measured through amplification of reference genes found in all nucleated cells. Repertoire TCRs were annotated as SARS-CoV-2-specific by exact matching of V gene, CDR3 amino acid sequence and J gene to a known reactive TCR set. The reference SARS-CoV-2 TCR set was obtained from MIRA and was filtered for enrichment in COVID-19-positive ImmuneCODE repertoires, whereby public or cross-reactive TCRs were removed. Drawing on the MIRA antigens, annotated TCRs were analysed further at the level of specific ORF or position within ORF. Depth was the summed frequency of annotated unique rearrangements, while breadth was defined as annotated unique rearrangements over total unique productive rearrangements. Group comparisons of TCR breadth used two-sided Wilcoxon rank-sum tests. TCRdb took over this immuneACCESS table, retaining in-frame rearrangements with V and J assigned. Such tables are incomplete; in checked studies, under half of the missing clones stem from an unresolved V gene, and the remainder is unexplained. D and trimming come from the DNA, and the V and J calls and clone size come from that table. In all, the sample holds more than 300,000 clones, and about 88% of those were seen once. The ten largest clones add up to around 11% of the sample.

The receptor comes from a person between 18 and 60 years old who received the Ad26.COV2.S COVID-19 vaccine or a placebo. Sequencing was performed on peripheral blood, taken in a trial of Ad26.COV2.S vaccine versus placebo.

The CDR3 amino acid sequence is: CASSLGAGSGTKNIQYF. The DNA sequence is TGTGCCAGCAGTTTGGGGGCAGGGTCCGGAACCAAAAACATTCAGTACTTC. This sequence uses TRBV28 and TRBJ2-4; a tentative D match to TRBD1 spans 6 bases. Measured from the cysteine to the phenylalanine, the CDR3 is 17 residues long. Just the 51-base CDR3 DNA is kept, in frame starting at base 1. The germline V gene encodes CDR1 MDHEN and CDR2 SYDVKM. Between the V and J ends, shortened by 3 bases and 2 bases respectively, the junction contains 17 bases. The variable domain in full, with residues beyond the CDR3 obtained from the reference TRBV28 and TRBJ2-4 genes, is DVKVTQSSRYLVKRTGEKVFLECVQDMDHENMFWYRQDPGLGLRLIYFSYDVKMKEKGDIPEGYSVSREKKERFSLILESASTNQTSMYLCASSLGAGSGTKNIQYFGAGTRLSVL.